This is a list of T cell receptor beta chains from one sample in a study of metastatic and nonmetastatic thyroid tumors. With MiXCR, TCRdb called clones anew from the PCR reads. The sample yields more than 10,000 clones, around 33% seen once. Sequenced: tumor tissue. These receptors came from a male donor with papillary thyroid cancer or a benign thyroid nodule (not recorded which). Some clones in this sample may be carry-over from other donors' samples. The CDR3 runs from the conserved cysteine through the conserved F or W. Fields, in order: CDR3 protein, J gene, V gene.

cdr3_aa: CAWTGNFYGYTF
j_call: TRBJ1-2
v_call: TRBV30

cdr3_aa: CASSFAGATEAFF
j_call: TRBJ1-1
v_call: TRBV28

cdr3_aa: CAWSLLGQPYEQYF
j_call: TRBJ2-7
v_call: TRBV30

cdr3_aa: CASSLECLSNIEAFF
j_call: TRBJ1-1
v_call: TRBV28

cdr3_aa: CASSKWGQGRTGELFF
j_call: TRBJ2-2
v_call: TRBV11-2

cdr3_aa: CASTRGEEATNEKLFF
j_call: TRBJ1-4
v_call: TRBV5-1

cdr3_aa: CSAIGTANQPQHF
j_call: TRBJ1-5
v_call: TRBV20-1

cdr3_aa: CASSLSLGQGGGYTF
j_call: TRBJ1-2
v_call: TRBV27

cdr3_aa: CASRDRFLYTF
j_call: TRBJ1-2
v_call: TRBV6-1

cdr3_aa: CSARPLAGATGELFF
j_call: TRBJ2-2
v_call: TRBV20-1

cdr3_aa: CASSMREGYEQYF
j_call: TRBJ2-7
v_call: TRBV6-1

cdr3_aa: CASSYGILGNTIYF
j_call: TRBJ1-3
v_call: TRBV6-2/TRBV6-3

cdr3_aa: CASSYAPDRYSPLHF
j_call: TRBJ1-6
v_call: TRBV6-2/TRBV6-3

cdr3_aa: CASRTGGFLYEQYF
j_call: TRBJ2-7
v_call: TRBV28

cdr3_aa: CASRPGGSNNEQFF
j_call: TRBJ2-1
v_call: TRBV4-2

cdr3_aa: CSAPGGWDEQFF
j_call: TRBJ2-1
v_call: TRBV20-1

cdr3_aa: CASSSDIYEQYF
j_call: TRBJ2-7
v_call: TRBV7-9

cdr3_aa: CASSVGSREEQYF
j_call: TRBJ2-7
v_call: TRBV6-1

cdr3_aa: CSARDPDRWLFERYF
j_call: TRBJ2-7
v_call: TRBV20-1

cdr3_aa: CATSSPDSDEVTGELFF
j_call: TRBJ2-2
v_call: TRBV15

cdr3_aa: CAISAPATGGNSYEQYF
j_call: TRBJ2-7
v_call: TRBV10-3

cdr3_aa: CASSDNPGTFTDTQYF
j_call: TRBJ2-3
v_call: TRBV9

cdr3_aa: CASSPGDSSSYEQYF
j_call: TRBJ2-7
v_call: TRBV11-2

cdr3_aa: CASSFLAGVEQFF
j_call: TRBJ2-1
v_call: TRBV7-3

cdr3_aa: CASSSNRDRGYNEQFF
j_call: TRBJ2-1
v_call: TRBV9

cdr3_aa: CASSPDRVGQETQYF
j_call: TRBJ2-5
v_call: TRBV5-1

cdr3_aa: CVTYRREDTGELFF
j_call: TRBJ2-2
v_call: TRBV7-9

cdr3_aa: CASSPIGGTTGELFF
j_call: TRBJ2-2
v_call: TRBV4-1

cdr3_aa: CASSAWGGQPQHF
j_call: TRBJ1-5
v_call: TRBV6-1

cdr3_aa: CSALGLAIDTQYF
j_call: TRBJ2-3
v_call: TRBV20-1

cdr3_aa: CSAKGSSGSYTGELFF
j_call: TRBJ2-2
v_call: TRBV20-1

cdr3_aa: CASSEASGDQYGYTF
j_call: TRBJ1-2
v_call: TRBV2

cdr3_aa: CASGLVYSRQTSNQPQHF
j_call: TRBJ1-5
v_call: TRBV12-5

cdr3_aa: CASSLAMTGETGYTF
j_call: TRBJ1-2
v_call: TRBV7-2